The rows below give T cell receptor beta chains drawn from one sample of a study of siplizumab effects on memory and regulatory T cells. Some clones are missing from TCRdb's copy, which holds only in-frame ones; the method was immunoSEQ multiplex PCR. The sample records over 85,000 clones, roughly 93% being singletons. Sequencing used CD8+ T cells sorted from blood. The receptors here all came from a human donor in good health. CDR3s include the opening cysteine and the closing phenylalanine or tryptophan. A D gene is named only where the DNA matches it firmly. Expanded clones are given a class, and other clones once, few, many or no size at all.

D	J	V	size	CDR3	DNA
NA	TRBJ1-5	TRBV19	NA	CASTGDRNQPQHF	TGTGCCAGTACCGGGGACCGCAATCAGCCCCAGCATTTT
TRBD2	TRBJ2-3	TRBV30	NA	CAWSGTSVSTDTQYF	TGTGCCTGGAGCGGAACTAGCGTCAGCACAGATACGCAGTATTTT
TRBD2	TRBJ2-1	TRBV7-9	NA	CASSPTRLAGRNNEQFF	TGTGCCAGCAGCCCGACCCGACTAGCAGGTAGAAACAATGAGCAGTTCTTC
NA	TRBJ2-5	TRBV7-7	few	CASSLSGSQETQYF	TGTGCTAGCAGCTTAAGTGGGAGCCAAGAGACCCAGTACTTC
TRBD1	TRBJ2-2	TRBV29-1	once	CSADPGDSTGELFF	TGCAGCGCCGACCCCGGGGACAGCACCGGGGAGCTGTTTTTT
NA	TRBJ2-7	TRBV4-1	NA	CASSQYEGSYEQYF	TGCGCCAGCAGCCAATATGAGGGTTCCTACGAGCAGTACTTC
TRBD2	TRBJ2-1	TRBV29-1	NA	CSAISSGRTYNEQFF	TGCAGCGCTATATCGAGCGGGAGAACCTACAATGAGCAGTTCTTC
NA	TRBJ1-1	TRBV7-9	few	CASSLNLGTEAFF	TGTGCCAGCAGCTTGAATCTTGGCACTGAAGCTTTCTTT
NA	TRBJ2-7	TRBV19	NA	CASSIARDSYEQYF	TGTGCCAGTAGTATAGCCAGGGACTCCTACGAGCAGTACTTC
TRBD1	TRBJ1-2	TRBV9	NA	CASRPPGQGASYTF	TGTGCCAGCAGGCCTCCGGGACAGGGGGCGAGCTACACCTTC
NA	TRBJ2-3	TRBV4-3	NA	CASSQDRDLGADTQYF	TGCGCCAGCAGCCAAGATAGGGATCTAGGTGCAGATACGCAGTATTTT
NA	TRBJ2-7	TRBV19	NA	CASSAFWGTYEQYF	TGTGCCAGTAGCGCTTTTTGGGGCACCTACGAGCAGTACTTC
NA	TRBJ1-1	TRBV19	NA	CASSVRENTEAFF	TGTGCCAGTAGTGTCCGGGAGAACACTGAAGCTTTCTTT
NA	TRBJ1-1	TRBV6-1	NA	CASSWSLKGFF	TGTGCCAGCAGTTGGAGCCTGAAGGGTTTCTTT
TRBD1	TRBJ2-1	TRBV5-8	NA	CASSLGQGIVNEQFF	TGTGCCAGCAGCTTGGGACAGGGGATCGTCAATGAGCAGTTCTTC
NA	TRBJ2-7	TRBV10-3	NA	CATLGESAEQYF	TGTGCCACCCTGGGGGAGTCCGCCGAGCAGTACTTC
NA	TRBJ1-3	TRBV11-3	NA	CASSPRGSGNTIYF	TGTGCCAGCAGCCCTAGGGGCTCTGGAAACACCATATATTTT
TRBD1	TRBJ2-1	TRBV6-5	once	CASSYTGQGFNEQFF	TGTGCCAGCAGTTACACCGGACAGGGTTTCAATGAGCAGTTCTTC
NA	TRBJ2-7	TRBV7-9	NA	CASSSLMYEQYF	TGTGCCAGCAGCTCCTTGATGTACGAGCAGTACTTC
NA	TRBJ2-1	TRBV27	NA	CASSLVPRDNEQFF	TGTGCCAGCAGTTTAGTCCCCCGGGACAATGAGCAGTTCTTC
NA	TRBJ2-5	TRBV19	once	CASSIAPSQETQYF	TGTGCCAGTAGTATAGCTCCCTCCCAAGAGACCCAGTACTTC
TRBD1	TRBJ1-4	TRBV9	NA	CASSVDGTDNEKLFF	TGTGCCAGCAGCGTTGACGGGACAGATAATGAAAAACTGTTTTTT
NA	TRBJ2-3	TRBV19	NA	CASIGHPRTDTQYF	TGTGCCAGCATAGGGCATCCTCGCACAGATACGCAGTATTTT
NA	TRBJ1-1	TRBV6-6	once	CASRYNTPNTEAFF	TGTGCCAGCAGGTACAACACACCGAACACTGAAGCTTTCTTT
TRBD1	TRBJ2-5	TRBV2	NA	CASSDVDRGSEETQYF	TGTGCCAGCAGTGATGTGGACAGGGGATCGGAGGAGACCCAGTACTTC
NA	TRBJ1-4	TRBV13	NA	CVSSHGTERNEKLFF	TGTGTCAGCAGCCACGGGACGGAACGTAATGAAAAACTGTTTTTT
TRBD2	TRBJ2-3	TRBV6-4	NA	CASSTPGLGPDTQYF	TGTGCCAGCAGTACCCCGGGACTAGGTCCAGATACGCAGTATTTT
NA	TRBJ2-7	TRBV9	NA	CASSAMTGRDEQYF	TGTGCCAGCAGCGCAATGACAGGGAGGGACGAGCAGTACTTC
NA	TRBJ1-5	TRBV6-1	once	CASSDPGSNQPQHF	TGTGCCAGCAGTGACCCAGGCAGCAATCAGCCCCAGCATTTT
TRBD2	TRBJ2-7	TRBV2	NA	CASLSGRSYEQYF	TGTGCCAGCCTTAGCGGGAGATCCTACGAGCAGTACTTC
NA	TRBJ2-7	TRBV6-5	NA	CASSYSRGGYEQYF	TGTGCCAGCAGTTACTCAAGGGGGGGTTACGAGCAGTACTTC
NA	TRBJ1-1	TRBV30	NA	CAWTDGNTEAFF	TGTGCCTGGACGGACGGAAACACTGAAGCTTTCTTT
NA	TRBJ1-4	TRBV5-6	NA	CASSSKYEVNEKLFF	TGTGCCAGCAGCTCTAAGTATGAAGTTAATGAAAAACTGTTTTTT
TRBD2	TRBJ2-3	TRBV4-1	NA	CASSQAGGGTDTQYF	TGCGCCAGCAGCCAAGCTGGGGGGGGCACAGATACGCAGTATTTT
TRBD1	TRBJ1-1	TRBV7-2	once	CASSSERAGGVMEAFF	TGTGCCAGCAGCAGCGAGAGGGCAGGGGGTGTTATGGAAGCTTTCTTT
TRBD1	TRBJ1-1	TRBV19	once	CASSTQGGTEAFF	TGTGCCAGTAGTACGCAGGGGGGGACTGAAGCTTTCTTT
NA	TRBJ2-3	TRBV27	NA	CASSPRTDTQYF	TGTGCCAGCAGTCCGCGCACAGATACGCAGTATTTT
NA	TRBJ2-3	TRBV15	NA	CATSRQDGTDTQYF	TGTGCCACCAGCAGGCAGGATGGCACAGATACGCAGTATTTT
TRBD1	TRBJ2-7	TRBV30	NA	CAWSHGRGHEQYF	TGTGCCTGGAGTCATGGCAGGGGGCACGAGCAGTACTTC
NA	TRBJ2-7	TRBV4-3	NA	CASSQDLTNYEQYF	TGCGCCAGCAGCCAAGATCTTACCAACTACGAGCAGTACTTC
NA	TRBJ2-3	TRBV5-4	NA	CASSLWTGTDTQYF	TGTGCCAGCAGCTTGTGGACAGGCACAGATACGCAGTATTTT
TRBD1	TRBJ2-2	TRBV13	many	CASSVLTGDNTGELFF	TGTGCCAGCAGCGTACTGACAGGGGACAACACCGGGGAGCTGTTTTTT
TRBD1	TRBJ1-2	TRBV9	NA	CASSRDYTSGQYYGYTF	TGTGCCAGCAGCCGTGATTATACCTCGGGACAGTACTATGGCTACACCTTC
NA	TRBJ2-1	TRBV29-1	NA	CSVELLIAASYNEQFF	TGCAGCGTTGAACTTCTAATAGCGGCCTCCTACAATGAGCAGTTCTTC
TRBD1	TRBJ1-6	TRBV25-1	few	CASSEYDRGSSPLHF	TGTGCCAGCAGTGAATACGACAGGGGGTCTTCACCCCTCCACTTT
TRBD2	TRBJ2-7	TRBV7-9	NA	CASSPQGRGAYEQYF	TGTGCCAGCAGCCCCCAGGGGCGGGGGGCCTACGAGCAGTACTTC
NA	TRBJ1-5	TRBV27	NA	CASSLSGSNQPQHF	TGTGCCAGCAGTTTATCAGGGAGCAATCAGCCCCAGCATTTT
TRBD2	TRBJ2-1	TRBV7-3	NA	CASSPSGDYNEQFF	TGTGCCAGCAGCCCTAGCGGGGACTACAATGAGCAGTTCTTC
NA	TRBJ1-2	TRBV14	once	CASSLGGGNYGYTF	TGTGCCAGCAGCCTAGGGGGAGGAAACTATGGCTACACCTTC
TRBD2	TRBJ2-3	TRBV11-2	once	CASRLLPNGLEADTQYF	TGTGCCAGCAGGTTACTGCCGAACGGACTAGAAGCAGATACGCAGTATTTT
TRBD1	TRBJ1-2	TRBV27	NA	CASSRDRGFGYTF	TGTGCCAGCAGCCGGGACAGGGGTTTTGGCTACACCTTC
NA	TRBJ1-6	TRBV6-6	NA	CASSTGQDNSPLHF	TGTGCCAGCAGTACTGGACAAGATAATTCACCCCTCCACTTT
NA	TRBJ2-3	TRBV19	NA	CASSPFEGAATDTQYF	TGTGCCAGTAGCCCCTTTGAAGGCGCTGCCACAGATACGCAGTATTTT
NA	TRBJ2-3	TRBV7-3	NA	CASSPSGGTDTQYF	TGTGCCAGCAGCCCGTCCGGTGGCACAGATACGCAGTATTTT